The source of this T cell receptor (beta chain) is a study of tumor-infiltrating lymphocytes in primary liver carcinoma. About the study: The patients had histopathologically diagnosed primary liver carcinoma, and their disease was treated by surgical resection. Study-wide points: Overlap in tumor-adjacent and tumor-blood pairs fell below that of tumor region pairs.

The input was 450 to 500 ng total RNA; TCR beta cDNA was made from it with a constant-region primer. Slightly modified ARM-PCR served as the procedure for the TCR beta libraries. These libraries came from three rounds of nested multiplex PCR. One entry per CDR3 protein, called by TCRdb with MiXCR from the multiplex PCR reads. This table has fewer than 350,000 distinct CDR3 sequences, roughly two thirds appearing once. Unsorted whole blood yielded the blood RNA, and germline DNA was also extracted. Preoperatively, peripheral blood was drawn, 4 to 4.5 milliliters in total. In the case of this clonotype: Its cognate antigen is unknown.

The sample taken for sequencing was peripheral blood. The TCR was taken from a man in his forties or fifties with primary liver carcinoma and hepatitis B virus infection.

The chain's CDR3 is CASSLAGMERANEQFF. DNA of the CDR3: TGCGCCAGCAGCTTGGCCGGCATGGAAAGGGCGAATGAGCAGTTCTTC. V is TRBV5-1 and J is TRBJ2-1; the D is unclear. The germline V gene encodes CDR1 SGHRS and CDR2 YFSETQ. The CDR3 sequence is 16 residues long. Trimming cost V 0 bases and J 7 bases, with 17 bases left between them. Full variable domain (outside the CDR3, taken from reference TRBV5-1 and TRBJ2-1): KAGVTQTPRYLIKTRGQQVTLSCSPISGHRSVSWYQQTPGQGLQFLFEYFSETQRNKGNFPGRFSGRQFSNSRSEMNVSTLELGDSALYLCASSLAGMERANEQFFGPGTRLTVL.